Below are 12 T cell receptor beta chains sequenced from a single sample in a study of T cells after yellow fever vaccination. In TCRdb, the 5' RACE reads were re-called with MiXCR into one record per CDR3 protein. Here the sample spans around 310,000 distinct CDR3 sequences, 3.5% to 4.5% being singletons. The sequenced sample was PBMCs, obtained 15 days after the yellow fever booster vaccination. These receptor sequences come from a young man who received the YFV17D yellow fever vaccine.

This clonotype was observed at least ten times. This chain connects TRBV6-6 to TRBJ2-1; 15 nucleotides line up with TRBD2. V lost 5 bases to trimming and J lost 12 bases; unmatched junction nucleotides: 17. This CDR3 comprises 18 residues. Per germline, CDR1 MNHNY and CDR2 SVGAGI (reference sequence). The CDR3 sequence: CASSLGNVGLAGGDAQFF. The CDR3 nucleotides are TGTGCCAGCAGTCTGGGGAACGTAGGACTAGCGGGGGGGGACGCGCAGTTCTTC.

This clonotype was recorded many times. This chain uses TRBV20-1 with TRBJ1-6; 11 nucleotides agree with TRBD1. This CDR3 spans 14 amino acids. With 3 bases clipped from V and 6 bases from J, the junction kept 1 base outside the gene matches. CDR1 and CDR2 from the germline V gene are DFQATT and SNEGSKA (reference sequence). DNA of the CDR3: TGCAGTGCTAGGGACAGGGGGCTTAATTCACCCCTCCACTTT. It specifies CSARDRGLNSPLHF.

This clonotype was observed many times. This chain links TRBV19 with TRBJ2-2; D gene ambiguous. The CDR3 sequence is 15 residues long. V lost 3 bases and J lost 5, with 13 bases in between. The germline V gene encodes CDR1 LNHDA and CDR2 SQIVND (reference sequence). In DNA, the CDR3 is TGTGCCAGTAGTATCTCACAGTATGGAACCGGGGAGCTGTTTTTT. It is translated as CASSISQYGTGELFF.

The sample holds many counts of this clonotype. The chain links TRBV20-1 to TRBJ2-3, with D possibly matching TRBD2 (6 bases). Trimming cost V 8 bases and J 5 bases, with 20 bases left between them. The CDR3 sequence is 14 residues long. The germline CDR1 and CDR2 sequences are DFQATT and SNEGSKA (reference sequence). This CDR3 reads CSSPAPPGEDTQYF. The CDR3 DNA reads as TGCAGTTCCCCGGCCCCCCCGGGAGAAGATACGCAGTATTTT.

As regards this clonotype: Relative to the germline gene, one junction end is altered; a read error may explain this. The chain employs TRBV6-4 and TRBJ2-2; 8 nucleotides match TRBD2. The CDR3 covers 16 residues. The germline CDR1 and CDR2 sequences are MRHNA and SNTAGT. CDR3 residues: CASSDSTSGGTEELFF. The CDR3 bases are TGTGCCAGCAGTGACTCAACAAGCGGGGGAACCGAGGAGCTGTTTTTT.

This CDR3 is CASSPSLGRETQYF. The CDR3, as DNA: TGTGCCAGCAGTCCCTCTCTAGGGCGAGAGACCCAGTACTTC. The rearrangement joins TRBV6-5 to TRBJ2-5; no clear D. Germline loops: CDR1 MNHEY, CDR2 SVGAGI. This CDR3 contains 14 residues. V lost 5 bases, J lost 4 bases, and 14 bases lay in between.

This clonotype has a count of ten or more. The genes are TRBV20-1 and TRBJ1-3; tentatively, D is TRBD1 (5 bases). V lost 3 bases and J lost 0, with 12 bases in between. CDR3 length: 15 amino acids. Germline V CDR1 and CDR2: DFQATT, SNEGSKA (reference sequence). The CDR3 here is CSASPPGGSGNTIYF. CDR3 DNA sequence: TGCAGTGCTAGCCCCCCGGGGGGCTCTGGAAACACCATATATTTT.

This clonotype was picked up a small number of times. The chain combines TRBV7-2 with TRBJ2-7, with TRBD2 identical over 8 bases. Germline lookup yields CDR1 SGHTA and CDR2 FQGNSA. Unmatched junction bases numbered 10, after V lost 5 bases and J lost 4 bases. The length of the CDR3 is 15 residues. CDR3 region: CASSHTPGGPYEQYF. The CDR3 DNA sequence: TGTGCCAGCAGCCACACCCCGGGAGGGCCGTACGAGCAGTACTTC.

This clonotype was counted once. Just one base apart from a much larger clone, this may be a read error. The chain employs TRBV20-1 and TRBJ2-3; D may correspond to TRBD1 or TRBD2 (5 bases each). Germline V gene lookup returns CDR1 DFQATT and CDR2 SNEGSKA (reference sequence). V lost 3 bases and J 6 bases, leaving 16 bases between the germline ends. This CDR3 spans 14 amino acids. CDR3 residues: CSASGALEGDTQYF. The DNA for the CDR3 is TGCAGTGCTAGCGGGGCTCTAGAAGGGGATACGCAGTATTTT.

This clonotype was picked up a small number of times. V usage is TRBV29-1 and J usage is TRBJ2-7; D remains ambiguous. The V gene's germline CDR1 is SQVTM and CDR2 ANQGSEA. V lost 7 bases and J lost 5, with 18 bases in between. The CDR3 runs 13 residues. The CDR3 is CSAEDGLVNEQYF. DNA for the CDR3: TGCAGCGCCGAAGACGGCCTAGTAAACGAGCAGTACTTC.

This clonotype came up a few times. This chain links TRBV7-9 with TRBJ1-1; D is uncertain. This CDR3 is built from 13 residues. Per the germline V gene, CDR1 is SEHNR and CDR2 is FQNEAQ (reference sequence). V was shortened by 5 bases and J by 7 bases, with 14 bases between the two germline ends. The CDR3, as DNA: TGTGCCAGCAGCCTAGTAGGGTTGGATGAAGCTTTCTTT. Translating it yields CASSLVGLDEAFF.

This clonotype was counted ten times or more. This chain joins TRBV12-3 or TRBV12-4 and TRBJ2-2, with D unresolved. The V and J ends lost 3 bases and 1 base respectively, with 9 bases between them. The CDR3 covers 15 residues. CDR3 DNA: TGTGCCAGCAGTTTTGAGTCAAGGAACACCGGGGAGCTGTTTTTT. The encoded protein is CASSFESRNTGELFF.